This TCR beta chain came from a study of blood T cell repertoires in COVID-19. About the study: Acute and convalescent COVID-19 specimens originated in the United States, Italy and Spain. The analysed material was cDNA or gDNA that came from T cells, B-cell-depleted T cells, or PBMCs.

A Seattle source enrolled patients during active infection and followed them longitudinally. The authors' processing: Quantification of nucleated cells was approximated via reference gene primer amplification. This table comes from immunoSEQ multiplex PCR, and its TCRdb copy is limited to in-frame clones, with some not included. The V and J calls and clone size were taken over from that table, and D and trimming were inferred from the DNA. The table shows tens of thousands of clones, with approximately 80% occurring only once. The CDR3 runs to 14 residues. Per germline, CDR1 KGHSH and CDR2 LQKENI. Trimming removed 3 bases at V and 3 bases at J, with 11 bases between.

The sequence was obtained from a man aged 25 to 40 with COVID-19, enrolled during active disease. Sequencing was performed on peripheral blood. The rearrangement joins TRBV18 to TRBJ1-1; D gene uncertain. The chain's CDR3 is CASSPRTVDTEAFF. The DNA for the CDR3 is TGTGCCAGCTCACCCCGAACAGTCGACACTGAAGCTTTCTTT.